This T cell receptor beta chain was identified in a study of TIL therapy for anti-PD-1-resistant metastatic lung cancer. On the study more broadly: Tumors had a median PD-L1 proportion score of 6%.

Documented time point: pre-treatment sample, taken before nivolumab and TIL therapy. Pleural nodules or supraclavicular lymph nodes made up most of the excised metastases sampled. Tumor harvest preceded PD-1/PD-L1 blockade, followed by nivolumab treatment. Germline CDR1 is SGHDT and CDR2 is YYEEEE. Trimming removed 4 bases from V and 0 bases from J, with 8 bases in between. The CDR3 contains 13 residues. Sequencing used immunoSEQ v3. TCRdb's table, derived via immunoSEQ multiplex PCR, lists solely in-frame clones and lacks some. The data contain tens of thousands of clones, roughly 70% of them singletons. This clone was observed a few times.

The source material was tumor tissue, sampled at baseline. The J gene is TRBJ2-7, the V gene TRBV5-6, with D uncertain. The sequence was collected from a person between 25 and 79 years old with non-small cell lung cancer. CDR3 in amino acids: CASSPTGSYEQYF. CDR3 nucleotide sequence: TGTGCCAGCAGCCCGACGGGCTCCTACGAGCAGTACTTC.